This T cell receptor (beta chain) was sequenced in a study of regulatory T cells in long-lasting Graves disease. Study-wide findings and caveats: It was in persistent disease that TRBV28, TRBJ1-2 and TRBJ2-5 were favored. Between persistent patients, around 2,900 public clonotypes were shared, exceeding the roughly 1,000 shared between new patients. The sample size was small, and this may have reduced accuracy.

Germline V CDR1 and CDR2: LNHDA, SQIVND (reference sequence). V dropped 0 bases and J dropped 2; count of bases not matched to a gene: 8. CDR3 size: 17 residues. iRepertoire HTBI primers and Arm-PCR of CDR3 regions built TCR beta libraries. MiXCR, run by TCRdb on the multiplex PCR reads, gives a single entry per CDR3 protein. In the table there are 500,000 to 800,000 distinct CDR3 sequences, 25% to 30% of which are singletons. Regarding time point: persistent/refractory GD, antithyroid drugs over 5 years with positive TRAb. From RNA extracted from PBMCs, the TCR library was made. EDTA tubes collected nine milliliters of peripheral blood. This clonotype has just a few counts. As yet, its antigen is unknown.

The rearrangement joins TRBV19 to TRBJ2-7; TRBD2 matches 9 bases. The input for sequencing was peripheral blood mononuclear cells (PBMCs), taken when the disease was refractory, from a patient treated with antithyroid drugs. The TCR comes from a female donor with Graves disease. The chain's CDR3 is CASSIESSGSVPYEQYF. The DNA for the CDR3 is TGTGCCAGTAGTATAGAGAGTAGCGGGAGTGTCCCCTACGAGCAGTACTTC.